This T cell receptor beta chain was captured by sequencing in a study of blood T cells in healthy people across ages. As for the study in general: About one barcoded TCR beta cDNA was captured per two T cells.

Germline V gene data show CDR1 as SEHNR and CDR2 as FQNEAQ (reference sequence). V was cut by 5 bases and J by 8 bases, with 24 bases left in between. CDR3 length equals 16 residues. It was with a sample-barcoded 5' primer and a J-beta primer mix that a second PCR of roughly 7 to 12 cycles was run. TCRdb analysed the 5' RACE reads with MiXCR anew, one entry per CDR3 protein. The table records some 1.5 million distinct CDR3 sequences, roughly 43% of them present only once. The sequenced material came from blood. The genes are TRBV7-9 and TRBJ1-1; maybe TRBD1 (6 bases). This TCR came from a woman under 30 in good health. The CDR3: CASSATKRGLRGEAFF. DNA for the CDR3: TGTGCCAGCAGCGCGACTAAGCGAGGCCTGAGGGGGGAAGCTTTCTTT. The full variable domain, in which reference TRBV7-9 and TRBJ1-1 provide the parts outside the CDR3, is DTGVSQNPRHKITKRGQNVTFRCDPISEHNRLYWYRQTLGQGPEFLTYFQNEAQLEKSRLLSDRFSAERPKGSFSTLEIQRTEQGDSAMYLCASSATKRGLRGEAFFGQGTRLTVV.